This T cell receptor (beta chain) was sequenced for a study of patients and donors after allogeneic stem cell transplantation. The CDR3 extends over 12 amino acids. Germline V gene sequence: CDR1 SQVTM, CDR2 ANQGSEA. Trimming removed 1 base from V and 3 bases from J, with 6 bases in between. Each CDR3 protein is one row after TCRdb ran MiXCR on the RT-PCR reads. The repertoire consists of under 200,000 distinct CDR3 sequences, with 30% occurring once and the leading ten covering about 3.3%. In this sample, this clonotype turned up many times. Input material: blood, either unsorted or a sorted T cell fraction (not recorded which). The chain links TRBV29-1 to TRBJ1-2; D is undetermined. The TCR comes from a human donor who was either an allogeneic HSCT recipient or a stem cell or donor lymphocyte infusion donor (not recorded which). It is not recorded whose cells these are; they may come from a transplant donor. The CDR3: CSVEGGDYGYTF. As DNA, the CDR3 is TGCAGCGTTGAAGGTGGGGACTATGGCTACACCTTC.